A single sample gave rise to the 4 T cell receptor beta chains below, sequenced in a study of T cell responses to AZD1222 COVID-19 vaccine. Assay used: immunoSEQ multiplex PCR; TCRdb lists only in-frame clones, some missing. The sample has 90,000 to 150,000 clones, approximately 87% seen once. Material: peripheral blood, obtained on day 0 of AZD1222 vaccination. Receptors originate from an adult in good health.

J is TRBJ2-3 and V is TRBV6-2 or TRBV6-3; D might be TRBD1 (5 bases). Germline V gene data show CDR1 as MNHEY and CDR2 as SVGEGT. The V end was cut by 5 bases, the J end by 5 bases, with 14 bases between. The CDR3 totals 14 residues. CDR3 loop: CASSHRTQGDTQYF. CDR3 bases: TGTGCCAGCAGTCACAGGACCCAGGGAGATACGCAGTATTTT.

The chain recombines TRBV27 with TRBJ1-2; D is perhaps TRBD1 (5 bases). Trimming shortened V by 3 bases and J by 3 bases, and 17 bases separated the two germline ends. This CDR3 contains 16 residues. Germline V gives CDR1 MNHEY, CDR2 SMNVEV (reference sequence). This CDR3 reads CASSLSQGPSYYGYTF. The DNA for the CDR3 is TGTGCCAGCAGTTTGAGCCAGGGACCCTCTTACTATGGCTACACCTTC.

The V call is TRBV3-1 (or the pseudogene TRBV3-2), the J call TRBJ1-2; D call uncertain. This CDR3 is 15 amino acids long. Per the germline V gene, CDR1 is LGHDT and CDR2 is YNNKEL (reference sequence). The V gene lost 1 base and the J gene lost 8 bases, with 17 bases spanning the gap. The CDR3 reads CASSQGAGSLEGYTF. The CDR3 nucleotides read TGTGCCAGCAGCCAAGGCGCGGGTTCTTTGGAGGGCTACACCTTC.

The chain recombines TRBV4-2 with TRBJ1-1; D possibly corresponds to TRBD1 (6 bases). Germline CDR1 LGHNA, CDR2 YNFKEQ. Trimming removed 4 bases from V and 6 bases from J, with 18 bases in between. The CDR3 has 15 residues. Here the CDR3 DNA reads TGTGCCAGCAGCCCCTCAACGGACAGAGGATCTGAAGCTTTCTTT. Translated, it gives CASSPSTDRGSEAFF.